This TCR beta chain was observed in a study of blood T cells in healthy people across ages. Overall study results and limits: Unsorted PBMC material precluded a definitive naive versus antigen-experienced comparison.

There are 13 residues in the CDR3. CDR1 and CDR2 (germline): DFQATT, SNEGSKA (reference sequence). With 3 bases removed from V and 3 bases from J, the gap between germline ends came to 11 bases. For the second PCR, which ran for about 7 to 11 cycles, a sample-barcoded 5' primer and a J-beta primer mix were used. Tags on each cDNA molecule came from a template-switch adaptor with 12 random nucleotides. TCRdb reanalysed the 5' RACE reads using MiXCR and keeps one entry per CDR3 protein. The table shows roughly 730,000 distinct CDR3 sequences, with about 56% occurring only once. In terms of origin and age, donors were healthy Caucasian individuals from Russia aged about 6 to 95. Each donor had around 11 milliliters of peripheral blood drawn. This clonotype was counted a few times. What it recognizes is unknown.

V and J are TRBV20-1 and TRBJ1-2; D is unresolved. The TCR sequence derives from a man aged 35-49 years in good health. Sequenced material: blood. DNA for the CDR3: TGCAGTGCTAGTAGTTCGGGATACTATGGCTACACCTTC. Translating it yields CSASSSGYYGYTF.